A single sample is the source of the 15 T cell receptor beta chains below, sequenced in a study of vaccination and CD4 T cells after COVID-19. A single record per CDR3 protein comes from TCRdb applying MiXCR to the PCR reads. Here the sample spans approximately 19,000 distinct CDR3 sequences, 60% being singletons. The input for sequencing was CD4+ T cells from blood, taken after SARS-CoV-2 vaccination. Every receptor here comes from a human donor who had recovered from COVID-19.

The rearrangement joins TRBV28 to TRBJ2-2; 8 bases agree with TRBD1. The CDR3 runs 13 residues. The germline gives CDR1 MDHEN, CDR2 SYDVKM. J lost 8 bases, V lost 2 bases, and 1 base had no gene match. CDR3 loop: CASSLGDRGELFF. CDR3 nucleotides: TGTGCCAGCAGTTTAGGGGACAGGGGGGAGCTGTTTTTT.

V gene TRBV7-2 combines with J gene TRBJ2-5, with D perhaps matching TRBD2 (5 bases). The CDR3 consists of 15 residues. The V and J ends lost 0 bases and 0 bases respectively, with 8 bases between them. From germline, CDR1 is SGHTA and CDR2 FQGNSA. In DNA, the CDR3 is TGTGCCAGCAGCTTAGCGGGAGTTGACCAAGAGACCCAGTACTTC. It encodes CASSLAGVDQETQYF.

The rearrangement joins TRBV5-5 to TRBJ1-1; D not certain. Germline V lookup: CDR1 SGHKS, CDR2 YYEKEE (reference sequence). The CDR3 covers 14 residues. With 0 bases removed from V and 0 bases from J, the gap between germline ends came to 6 bases. In DNA form, the CDR3 reads TGTGCCAGCAGCTTGGGACGGTTGAACACTGAAGCTTTCTTT. Its translation is CASSLGRLNTEAFF.

The V and J genes are TRBV5-1 and TRBJ2-7; possibly TRBD1 or TRBD2 for D (5 bases each). Per germline, CDR1 SGHRS and CDR2 YFSETQ. V lost 4 bases to trimming and J lost 3 bases, with 17 bases between them. The CDR3 is made up of 15 amino acids. The chain's CDR3 is CASSKTSEGNYEQYF. DNA for the CDR3: TGCGCCAGCAGCAAAACTTCCGAGGGGAACTACGAGCAGTACTTC.

The chain carries TRBV6-2 or TRBV6-3 and TRBJ2-3; D tentatively fits TRBD1 or TRBD2 (5 bases each). The CDR3 length is 17 residues. Germline V CDR1 and CDR2: MNHEY, SVGEGT. Trimming removed 6 bases at V and 3 bases at J, with 22 bases between. This chain's CDR3 is CASRGRRARENTDTQYF. The CDR3 coding sequence is TGTGCCAGCAGGGGAAGGCGGGCCAGGGAAAATACAGATACGCAGTATTTT.

This clonotype was detected only once. The chain is built from TRBV9 and TRBJ2-3, with no clear D. The germline V and J ends were trimmed by 4 bases and 0 bases, with 9 bases remaining between them. The CDR3 is made up of 14 amino acids. CDR1 is SGDLS, CDR2 YYNGEE, per germline. This chain's CDR3 is CASSILGSTDTQYF. The CDR3 region has the DNA TGTGCCAGCAGCATACTTGGAAGCACAGATACGCAGTATTTT.

The V and J genes are TRBV7-9 and TRBJ2-7; D not resolved. The CDR3 spans 12 residues. V was clipped by 5 bases and J by 6 bases, with 11 bases between them. CDR1 SEHNR and CDR2 FQNEAQ come from the germline V gene (reference sequence). The chain's CDR3 is CASSPGTSEQYF. The DNA for the CDR3 is TGTGCCAGCAGCCCGGGCACCTCCGAGCAGTACTTC.

The genes are TRBV30 and TRBJ1-2, with D possibly matching TRBD1 (5 bases). The V and J ends lost 0 bases and 4 bases respectively, with 15 bases between them. This CDR3 has 15 residues. The germline gives CDR1 GTSNPN, CDR2 SVGIG (reference sequence). The CDR3 here is CAWSVWEAGGYGYTF. CDR3 DNA sequence: TGTGCCTGGAGTGTATGGGAGGCCGGGGGCTATGGCTACACCTTC.

A few counts support this clonotype. This sequence joins TRBV6-5 and TRBJ1-1, with 7 bases lining up with TRBD1. The junction had 6 bases not matched to a gene; V was cut back by 2 bases and J by 9 bases. The CDR3 covers 13 residues. Germline CDR1 is MNHEY and CDR2 is SVGAGI. The CDR3 DNA reads as TGTGCCAGCAGTTACGGCAGACAGGGACAAGCTTTCTTT. This codes for CASSYGRQGQAFF.

V is TRBV2 and J is TRBJ2-1; 7 bases agree with TRBD1. The CDR3 has 14 amino acids. J was trimmed by 3 bases and V by 4 bases; bases with no gene match: 3. The germline CDR1 and CDR2 sequences are SNHLY and FYNNEI. CDR3: CASSVDRSYNEQFF. The CDR3 DNA sequence: TGTGCCAGCAGTGTGGACAGGAGCTACAATGAGCAGTTCTTC.

The chain carries TRBV7-3 and TRBJ1-3; perhaps TRBD1 as D (5 bases). The germline V and J ends were trimmed by 5 bases and 2 bases, with 22 bases remaining between them. CDR1 is SGHTA, CDR2 FQGTGA, per germline. CDR3 length: 18 residues. The CDR3 reads CASSPLRSPLGAGNTIYF. In nucleotides, the CDR3 is TGTGCCAGCAGCCCCCTAAGGTCCCCGTTAGGGGCTGGAAACACCATATATTTT.

V and J are TRBV6-5 and TRBJ2-2, with D possibly TRBD2 on 6 matching bases. Between the trimmed V and J ends, which lost 0 bases and 2 bases, there was a span of 13 bases. This CDR3 is built from 17 residues. Germline V gives CDR1 MNHEY, CDR2 SVGAGI. The CDR3 DNA follows: TGTGCCAGCAGTTACTCGATTCGGGAGACTAACACCGGGGAGCTGTTTTTT. It yields the protein CASSYSIRETNTGELFF.

The chain combines TRBV2 with TRBJ1-4, with a possible D match to TRBD1 (5 bases). Germline V gives CDR1 SNHLY, CDR2 FYNNEI. This CDR3 comprises 14 residues. The V end was cut by 5 bases, the J end by 6 bases, with 13 bases between. This CDR3 is CASSSRQGYEKLFF. DNA for the CDR3: TGTGCCAGCAGTTCACGGCAGGGATATGAAAAACTGTTTTTT.

There are a few counts of this clonotype. The chain links TRBV6-1 to TRBJ1-5, with 7 bases that match TRBD1. V was clipped by 6 bases and J by 2 bases; unmatched bases: 7. This CDR3 is built from 15 residues. Germline CDR1 is MNHNS and CDR2 is SASEGT. CDR3 protein: CASRPTGFGNQPQHF. The CDR3 DNA sequence: TGTGCCAGCAGGCCGACAGGGTTTGGCAATCAGCCCCAGCATTTT.

The chain links TRBV7-8 to TRBJ2-4; D may match TRBD1 or TRBD2 (7 bases each). The CDR3 is made up of 16 amino acids. V was cut by 1 base and J by 8 bases, with 18 bases left in between. Germline lookup yields CDR1 SGHVS and CDR2 FQNEAQ. The CDR3 is CASSLEGGGRTDIQYF. CDR3 DNA: TGTGCCAGCAGCTTAGAAGGGGGCGGGAGAACGGACATTCAGTACTTC.